The next 18 T cell receptor beta chains were all read from a single sample in a study of shared clonotypes between healthy human individuals (TCRdb year 2020). Libraries were constructed by the immunoSEQ multiplex PCR assay. TCRdb's version of the immuneACCESS table is confined to in-frame rearrangements and falls short of the full clone set. An unresolved V gene accounts for under half of the shortfall where checked; the remainder is of unknown origin. The sample data list about 100,000 clones, and 60% to 75% of these were observed just once. Roughly 50% of the sample goes to the ten largest clones. Sequencing used memory CD8+ T cells sorted from blood. This specimen's cell subset or site label, per the study, means: CD45RO+ cells pooled with CCR7-negative TemRA cells. These receptor sequences come from a man younger than 45 in good health.

This clone showed up just once. The chain recombines TRBV4-1 with TRBJ2-3; 10 bases are a match to TRBD2. This CDR3 region has 16 residues. Germline-derived CDR1 and CDR2 are MGHRA and YSYEKL. The V segment lost 4 bases and the J segment 2 bases; nucleotides outside the gene matches: 6. CDR3 sequence (DNA): TGCGCCAGCAGCCTAGAGACTAGCGGGTTCACAGATACGCAGTATTTT. Its translation: CASSLETSGFTDTQYF.

V and J are TRBV19 and TRBJ2-1, with TRBD2 identical over 12 bases. Unmatched junction bases numbered 9, after V lost 3 bases and J lost 6 bases. This CDR3 region has 17 residues. Germline-derived CDR1 and CDR2 are LNHDA and SQIVND (reference sequence). CDR3 loop: CASSIRLAGARGNEQFF. CDR3 in DNA: TGTGCCAGTAGTATCCGACTAGCGGGAGCGAGGGGCAATGAGCAGTTCTTC.

The chain employs TRBV5-4 and TRBJ2-7; D is ambiguous. Trimming stripped 2 bases from V and 6 bases from J, with 9 bases between. CDR3 size: 12 residues. Germline CDR1 SGHNT, CDR2 YYREEE (reference sequence). CDR3 protein: CASSFGQTEQYF. The CDR3, as DNA: TGTGCCAGCAGCTTCGGCCAGACCGAGCAGTACTTC.

V and J are TRBV7-9 and TRBJ1-5; D is uncertain. The V end was cut by 4 bases, the J end by 0 bases, with 7 bases between. Germline CDR1 reads SEHNR; CDR2 reads FQNEAQ (reference sequence). The CDR3 contains 14 residues. The CDR3 DNA sequence: TGTGCCAGCAGCTCGCAGATTAGCAATCAGCCCCAGCATTTT. The encoded protein is CASSSQISNQPQHF.

This clone was counted a few times. The CDR3 region is CSVTDVNTEAFF. The CDR3 DNA follows: TGCAGCGTAACGGATGTGAACACTGAAGCTTTCTTT. This chain uses TRBV29-1 with TRBJ1-1; the D is unclear. CDR1 is SQVTM and CDR2 is ANQGSEA in the germline V gene. V was trimmed by 6 bases and J by 0 bases, leaving 8 bases between them. CDR3 length equals 12 residues. Together with reference TRBV29-1 and TRBJ1-1, the CDR3 gives the full variable domain: SAVISQKPSRDICQRGTSLTIQCQVDSQVTMMFWYRQQPGQSLTLIATANQGSEATYESGFVIDKFPISRPNLTFSTLTVSNMSPEDSSIYLCSVTDVNTEAFFGQGTRLTVV.

The chain has TRBV10-3 and TRBJ2-7, with a tentative D call TRBD1 (5 bases). Germline V gene data show CDR1 as ENHRY and CDR2 as SYGVKD. Trimming took 10 bases from V and 2 from J, leaving 12 bases between them. The CDR3 is 12 amino acids. As DNA, the CDR3 is TGTGCCACCATGACAGATACCTACGAGCAGTACTTC. This translates into CATMTDTYEQYF.

The sample holds a few counts of this clone. The chain employs TRBV5-6 and TRBJ2-5, with a weak D call TRBD2 (6 bases). The CDR3 runs 14 residues. Trimming removed 0 bases at V and 5 bases at J, with 11 bases between. Germline assignment: CDR1 SGHDT and CDR2 YYEEEE. CDR3 DNA: TGTGCCAGCAGCTTGGGCGGGGCCAGGGAGACCCAGTACTTC. Amino acids: CASSLGGARETQYF.

J is TRBJ2-1 and V is TRBV7-9; the D is unclear. Germline V lookup: CDR1 SEHNR, CDR2 FQNEAQ (reference sequence). Trimming took off 6 bases at V and 9 bases at J, with 6 bases between the two ends. This CDR3 region has 10 residues. The CDR3 is CASRVVEQFF. The DNA of the CDR3 is TGTGCCAGCAGGGTGGTTGAGCAGTTCTTC.

The genes are TRBV2 and TRBJ2-7, with D possibly TRBD1 on 5 matching bases. V was shortened by 11 bases and J by 5 bases, with 13 bases between the two germline ends. Germline lookup yields CDR1 SNHLY and CDR2 FYNNEI. The CDR3 length is 11 residues. CDR3 amino acids: CAQGARDEQYF. The CDR3 DNA reads TGTGCCCAGGGCGCTAGGGACGAGCAGTACTTC.

The chain carries TRBV7-8 and TRBJ2-2; 14 bases line up with TRBD2. The CDR3 spans 16 residues. Germline trimming cut 1 base from V and 6 bases from J; bases unmatched to any gene: 1. Germline-derived CDR1 and CDR2 are SGHVS and FQNEAQ. The CDR3 DNA reads as TGTGCCAGCAGCTTAGAGGGACTAGCGGGAGCCGGGGAGCTGTTTTTT. This gives the protein CASSLEGLAGAGELFF.

The rearrangement links TRBV28 to TRBJ2-5; 7 positions match TRBD1. This CDR3 is built from 15 residues. Germline V gene lookup returns CDR1 MDHEN and CDR2 SYDVKM. The V and J ends lost 5 bases and 2 bases, in that order; junction bases with no gene match: 8. The CDR3, as DNA: TGTGCCAGCAGTCCTGGCTTGGGACAGCAAGAGACCCAGTACTTC. Translation gives CASSPGLGQQETQYF.

The genes are TRBV28 and TRBJ2-7, with 8 bases aligning to TRBD2. CDR1 is MDHEN and CDR2 is SYDVKM in the germline V gene. Trimming cost V 3 bases and J 3 bases; bases outside gene matches: 1. The CDR3 runs 13 residues. In DNA, the CDR3 is TGTGCCAGCAGTTTGGGGACTAGCTACGAGCAGTACTTC. It translates to CASSLGTSYEQYF.

This chain links TRBV7-3 with TRBJ2-1; 12 bases line up with TRBD2. V lost 4 bases and J lost 7; bases outside the gene matches: 11. The V gene's germline CDR1 is SGHTA and CDR2 FQGTGA. This CDR3 has 17 residues. The CDR3 reads CASSSVPSGRAGNEQFF. The CDR3 DNA follows: TGTGCCAGCAGCTCGGTCCCTAGCGGGAGGGCGGGGAATGAGCAGTTCTTC.

J is TRBJ1-2 and V is TRBV9; 8 nucleotides line up with TRBD1. The germline V gene encodes CDR1 SGDLS and CDR2 YYNGEE. The CDR3 covers 15 residues. V lost 4 bases to trimming and J lost 2 bases; unmatched junction nucleotides: 7. The CDR3 sequence: CASSPHTGGNYGYTF. The CDR3 region has the DNA TGTGCCAGCAGCCCCCACACAGGGGGAAACTATGGCTACACCTTC.

The chain links TRBV28 to TRBJ1-3; D not resolved. Trimming shortened V by 6 bases and J by 2 bases, and 17 bases separated the two germline ends. CDR3 size: 16 residues. CDR1 is MDHEN and CDR2 is SYDVKM in the germline V gene. CDR3 loop: CASSPTLGNTGNTIYF. The CDR3 DNA follows: TGTGCCAGCAGCCCGACTTTAGGGAATACTGGAAACACCATATATTTT. Combining the CDR3 with reference TRBV28 and TRBJ1-3 gives the whole variable domain DVKVTQSSRYLVKRTGEKVFLECVQDMDHENMFWYRQDPGLGLRLIYFSYDVKMKEKGDIPEGYSVSREKKERFSLILESASTNQTSMYLCASSPTLGNTGNTIYFGEGSWLTVV.

This chain joins TRBV25-1 and TRBJ1-1; 8 bases are a match to TRBD1. The CDR3 contains 14 residues. CDR1 and CDR2 (germline): MGHDK, SYGVNS. V dropped 2 bases and J dropped 2; count of bases not matched to a gene: 1. The CDR3 DNA is TGTGCCAGCAGTGAAGACAGGGGAAACACTGAAGCTTTCTTT. Amino acid sequence: CASSEDRGNTEAFF.

The chain links TRBV13 to TRBJ2-3; TRBD1 matches 8 bases. CDR1 is PRHDT, CDR2 FYEKMQ, per germline (reference sequence). V lost 4 bases to trimming and J lost 0 bases; unmatched junction nucleotides: 3. The CDR3 is 15 amino acids. The CDR3 DNA follows: TGTGCCAGCAGCTCCTGGGACAGGAGCACAGATACGCAGTATTTT. It specifies CASSSWDRSTDTQYF.

The chain joins TRBV30 to TRBJ1-5, with 7 bases identical to TRBD1. The germline V gene encodes CDR1 GTSNPN and CDR2 SVGIG (reference sequence). CDR3 length equals 13 residues. V trimming: 0 bases; J trimming: 8 bases; junction bases outside the gene matches: 4. As DNA, the CDR3 is TGTGCCTGGAGTGTACAGGGGTTGGAGCCCCAGCATTTT. This gives the protein CAWSVQGLEPQHF.